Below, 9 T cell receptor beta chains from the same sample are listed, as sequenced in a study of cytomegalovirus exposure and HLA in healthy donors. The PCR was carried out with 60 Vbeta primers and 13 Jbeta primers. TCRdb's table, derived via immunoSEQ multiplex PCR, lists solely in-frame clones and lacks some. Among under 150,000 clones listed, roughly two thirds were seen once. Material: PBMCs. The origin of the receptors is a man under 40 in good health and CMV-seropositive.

CDR3 in amino acids: CASSRETGFLQGYTF. CDR3 bases: TGCGCCAGCAGCAGGGAGACAGGGTTCCTCCAAGGCTACACCTTC. The gene calls are TRBV5-1 and TRBJ1-2; 7 positions match TRBD1. Germline CDR1 reads SGHRS; CDR2 reads YFSETQ. The CDR3 extends over 15 amino acids. V was pared by 4 bases and J by 8 bases, with 14 bases of the junction left unmatched.

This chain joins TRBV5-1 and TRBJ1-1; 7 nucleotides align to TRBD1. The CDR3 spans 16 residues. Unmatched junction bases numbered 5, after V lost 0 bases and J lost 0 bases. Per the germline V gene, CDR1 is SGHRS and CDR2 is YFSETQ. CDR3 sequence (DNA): TGCGCCAGCAGCTTGGGGACAGGAGGAATGAACACTGAAGCTTTCTTT. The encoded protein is CASSLGTGGMNTEAFF.

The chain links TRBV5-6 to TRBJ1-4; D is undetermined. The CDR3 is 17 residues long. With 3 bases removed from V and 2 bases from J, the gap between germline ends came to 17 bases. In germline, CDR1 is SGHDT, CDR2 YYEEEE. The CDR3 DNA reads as TGTGCCAGCAGCTCCATACTAAAGACGGATACTAATGAAAAACTGTTTTTT. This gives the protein CASSSILKTDTNEKLFF.

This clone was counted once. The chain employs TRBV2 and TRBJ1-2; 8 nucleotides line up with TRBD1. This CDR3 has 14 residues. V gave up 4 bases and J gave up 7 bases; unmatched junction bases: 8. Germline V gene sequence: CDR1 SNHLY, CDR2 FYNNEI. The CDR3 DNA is TGTGCCAGCAGTGCCCAGGGGGCGTCGACTGGCTACACCTTC. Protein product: CASSAQGASTGYTF. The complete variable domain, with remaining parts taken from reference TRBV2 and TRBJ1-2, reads EPEVTQTPSHQVTQMGQEVILRCVPISNHLYFYWYRQILGQKVEFLVSFYNNEISEKSEIFDDQFSVERPDGSNFTLKIRSTKLEDSAMYFCASSAQGASTGYTFGSGTRLTVV.

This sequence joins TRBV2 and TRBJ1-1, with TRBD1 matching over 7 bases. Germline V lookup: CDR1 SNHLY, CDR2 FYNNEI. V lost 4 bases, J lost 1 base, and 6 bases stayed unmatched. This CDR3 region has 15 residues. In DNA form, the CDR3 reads TGTGCCAGCAGTGGGGCAGGGGGTGGGAACACTGAAGCTTTCTTT. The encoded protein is CASSGAGGGNTEAFF.

The chain's CDR3 is CASSLGGSGELFF. As DNA, the CDR3 is TGTGCCAGCAGCTTAGGGGGCTCCGGGGAGCTGTTTTTT. This chain joins TRBV7-3 and TRBJ2-2, with D perhaps TRBD1 (6 bases). Germline V gene sequence: CDR1 SGHTA, CDR2 FQGTGA. The V end was cut by 2 bases, the J end by 6 bases, with 7 bases between. This CDR3 has 13 residues.

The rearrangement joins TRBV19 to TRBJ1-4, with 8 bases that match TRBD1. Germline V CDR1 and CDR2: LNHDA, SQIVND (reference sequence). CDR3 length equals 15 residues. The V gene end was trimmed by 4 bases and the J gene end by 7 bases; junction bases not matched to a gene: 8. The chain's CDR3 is CASSTHGTGLEKLFF. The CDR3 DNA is TGTGCCAGTAGTACCCACGGGACAGGCCTTGAAAAACTGTTTTTT.

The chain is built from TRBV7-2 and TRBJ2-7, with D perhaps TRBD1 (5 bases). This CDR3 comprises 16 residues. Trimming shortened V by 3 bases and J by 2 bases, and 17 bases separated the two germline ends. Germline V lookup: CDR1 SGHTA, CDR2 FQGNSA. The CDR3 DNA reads TGTGCCAGCAGCTTTTCGGCCTTGGACACCGCCTACGAGCAGTACTTC. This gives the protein CASSFSALDTAYEQYF.

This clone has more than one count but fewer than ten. The CDR3 protein is CASSLLAAYEQYF. DNA of the CDR3: TGCGCCAGCAGCTTACTAGCGGCCTACGAGCAGTACTTC. The chain joins TRBV5-1 to TRBJ2-7, with 8 bases that match TRBD2. V shed 2 bases and J 2 bases; nucleotides not matched to a gene: 0. Germline V gene data show CDR1 as SGHRS and CDR2 as YFSETQ. This CDR3 spans 13 amino acids.